This is a list of T cell receptor beta chains from one sample in a study of blood T cell repertoires in COVID-19. Using immunoSEQ multiplex PCR, the repertoire was profiled, and TCRdb retains in-frame clones only, with some absent. The sample carries about 120,000 clones, roughly 81% recorded once. The sequenced sample consisted of peripheral blood. These receptor sequences come from a man aged 40-49 years with acute or convalescent COVID-19. The CDR3 runs from the conserved cysteine through the conserved F or W. Fields, in order: clone size, J gene, V gene, D gene, CDR3 protein, CDR3 DNA. A D gene is named only where the DNA matches it firmly. The listing skips clone size in some rows; elsewhere it reads once, few, many or a size class.

size: few; J: TRBJ2-7; V: TRBV24-1; D: TRBD1; CDR3: CATSDSTGNYEQYF; DNA: TGTGCCACCAGTGATTCGACAGGGAACTACGAGCAGTACTTC
size: .; J: TRBJ2-7; V: TRBV7-9; D: .; CDR3: CASSNTGIGYEQYF; DNA: TGTGCCAGCAGCAACACAGGGATCGGCTACGAGCAGTACTTC
size: .; J: TRBJ1-2; V: TRBV3-1/TRBV3-2; D: TRBD1; CDR3: CASSPTLTGGRVGYTF; DNA: TGTGCCAGCAGCCCAACATTGACAGGGGGCCGGGTCGGCTACACCTTC
size: few; J: TRBJ2-7; V: TRBV7-6; D: TRBD1; CDR3: CASSTGQGAEQYF; DNA: TGTGCCAGCAGCACGGGACAGGGAGCCGAGCAGTACTTC
size: once; J: TRBJ2-1; V: TRBV6-6; D: TRBD2; CDR3: CASSLAASSYNEQFF; DNA: TGTGCCAGCAGTCTAGCGGCGAGCTCCTACAATGAGCAGTTCTTC
size: .; J: TRBJ2-3; V: TRBV30; D: TRBD2; CDR3: CAEKTSGGTDTQYF; DNA: TGTGCCGAAAAGACTAGCGGGGGCACAGATACGCAGTATTTT
size: .; J: TRBJ2-1; V: TRBV19; D: TRBD2; CDR3: CASSIDLFGGTYNEQFF; DNA: TGTGCCAGTAGTATAGATCTCTTCGGGGGGACCTACAATGAGCAGTTCTTC
size: .; J: TRBJ1-2; V: TRBV19; D: .; CDR3: CASSQQGWDGYTF; DNA: TGTGCCAGTAGTCAACAGGGCTGGGATGGCTACACCTTC
size: once; J: TRBJ2-3; V: TRBV18; D: TRBD1; CDR3: CASSPSTGVGTTDTQYF; DNA: TGTGCCAGCTCACCCTCGACAGGGGTGGGTACAACAGATACGCAGTATTTT
size: .; J: TRBJ1-6; V: TRBV4-1; D: .; CDR3: CASSQPYPRTVNSPLHF; DNA: TGCGCCAGCAGCCAACCTTACCCAAGGACAGTTAATTCACCCCTCCACTTT
size: few; J: TRBJ1-2; V: TRBV7-9; D: .; CDR3: CASSLVGQGNRLF; DNA: .
size: .; J: TRBJ2-1; V: TRBV3-1/TRBV3-2; D: TRBD2; CDR3: CASSPPGLAGGTYNEQFF; DNA: TGTGCCAGCAGCCCACCGGGACTAGCGGGGGGGACGTACAATGAGCAGTTCTTC
size: .; J: TRBJ1-2; V: TRBV27; D: .; CDR3: CASSLSRGGYGYTF; DNA: TGTGCCAGCAGTTTATCCAGGGGCGGCTATGGCTACACCTTC
size: .; J: TRBJ1-2; V: TRBV19; D: .; CDR3: CASSIGFGNYGYTF; DNA: TGTGCCAGTAGTATCGGGTTCGGGAACTATGGCTACACCTTC
size: .; J: TRBJ1-3; V: TRBV5-6; D: .; CDR3: CASKKTGTTGNTIYF; DNA: TGTGCCAGCAAGAAAACCGGGACAACTGGAAACACCATATATTTT
size: .; J: TRBJ2-4; V: TRBV7-9; D: TRBD1; CDR3: CASSLGQGRIQYF; DNA: TGTGCCAGCAGCTTAGGACAGGGAAGAATTCAGTACTTC
size: .; J: TRBJ2-7; V: TRBV4-1; D: .; CDR3: CASSQGGSSYEQYF; DNA: TGCGCCAGCAGCCAAGGGGGCAGCTCCTACGAGCAGTACTTC
size: few; J: TRBJ1-1; V: TRBV20-1; D: .; CDR3: CSAKTGGWAFF; DNA: TGCAGTGCTAAAACGGGAGGTTGGGCTTTCTTT
size: .; J: TRBJ1-5; V: TRBV5-8; D: TRBD1; CDR3: CASIYGQGLGQPQHF; DNA: TGTGCCAGCATCTATGGACAGGGCCTGGGGCAGCCCCAGCATTTT
size: .; J: TRBJ1-5; V: TRBV27; D: TRBD1; CDR3: CASREDRGSQPQHF; DNA: TGTGCCAGCAGAGAAGACAGGGGTAGTCAGCCCCAGCATTTT
size: .; J: TRBJ2-7; V: TRBV10-3; D: .; CDR3: CAITPQPGRGSYEQYF; DNA: TGTGCCATCACACCGCAACCGGGTCGGGGGAGCTACGAGCAGTACTTC
size: .; J: TRBJ2-1; V: TRBV15; D: .; CDR3: CATSRDGGSYNEQFF; DNA: TGTGCCACCAGCAGAGACGGGGGATCCTACAATGAGCAGTTCTTC
size: .; J: TRBJ1-2; V: TRBV24-1; D: TRBD1; CDR3: CATSDPHPGQGQEGYTF; DNA: TGTGCCACCAGTGATCCGCACCCGGGACAGGGGCAGGAGGGCTACACCTTC
size: .; J: TRBJ2-5; V: TRBV18; D: TRBD2; CDR3: CASSPGLAGSEETQYF; DNA: TGTGCCAGCTCACCCGGACTAGCGGGGAGTGAAGAGACCCAGTACTTC
size: once; J: TRBJ2-2; V: TRBV24-1; D: TRBD1; CDR3: CATSDLRTGNTGELFF; DNA: TGTGCCACCAGTGATTTGCGGACAGGCAACACCGGGGAGCTGTTTTTT
size: .; J: TRBJ2-3; V: TRBV10-3; D: TRBD2; CDR3: CAISDKTSGGTDTQYF; DNA: TGTGCCATCAGTGACAAGACTAGCGGGGGCACAGATACGCAGTATTTT
size: .; J: TRBJ1-5; V: TRBV5-1; D: .; CDR3: CASSLDRDSNQPQHF; DNA: TGCGCCAGCAGCCTGGACAGAGATAGCAATCAGCCCCAGCATTTT
size: .; J: TRBJ1-1; V: TRBV5-1; D: .; CDR3: CASSLREGMNTEAFF; DNA: TGCGCCAGCAGCTTGAGGGAGGGTATGAACACTGAAGCTTTCTTT
size: .; J: TRBJ2-1; V: TRBV24-1; D: TRBD2; CDR3: CATGRLADSYNEQFF; DNA: TGTGCCACCGGGCGACTAGCGGACTCCTACAATGAGCAGTTCTTC
size: .; J: TRBJ1-2; V: TRBV4-2; D: .; CDR3: CASSLAQQGWGYTF; DNA: TGTGCCAGCAGCCTAGCCCAGCAGGGTTGGGGCTACACCTTC
size: .; J: TRBJ2-4; V: TRBV6-2/TRBV6-3; D: TRBD1; CDR3: CASSFFVRGQGAIAKNIQYF; DNA: TGTGCCAGCAGTTTTTTTGTCCGCGGGCAGGGGGCGATAGCCAAAAACATTCAGTACTTC
size: .; J: TRBJ2-7; V: TRBV11-3; D: .; CDR3: CASSLTSSYEQYF; DNA: TGTGCCAGCAGCTTAACAAGTTCCTACGAGCAGTACTTC
size: medium-sized; J: TRBJ1-6; V: TRBV28; D: TRBD1; CDR3: CASSSGQGDNSPLHF; DNA: TGTGCCAGCAGTTCTGGACAGGGCGATAATTCACCCCTCCACTTT